This TCR beta chain was retrieved from a study of response to subunit inactivated influenza vaccine. TCRdb reprocessed the RT-PCR reads with MiXCR, giving one entry per CDR3 protein. The sample records about 300,000 distinct CDR3 sequences, 20% to 25% being singletons. The germline gives CDR1 KGHSH, CDR2 LQKENI. CDR3 length: 13 amino acids. The V and J ends lost 0 bases and 7 bases, in that order; junction bases with no gene match: 2. The V gene is TRBV18, the J gene TRBJ2-7; 8 bases are a match to TRBD2. This TCR derives from a man between 50 and 75 years old who received an inactivated influenza vaccine. The source material was PBMCs from blood, sampled approximately 20 months after vaccination. The CDR3 sequence: CASSPPGTREQYF. The CDR3 DNA sequence: TGTGCCAGCTCACCACCCGGGACTAGAGAGCAGTACTTC.